The entry below describes one T cell receptor beta chain. Unmatched junction bases numbered 8, after V lost 0 bases and J lost 5 bases. Germline CDR1 SGDLS, CDR2 YYNGEE. This CDR3 is built from 17 residues. The sample is drawn from a study of blood T cell repertoires in COVID-19. Study-wide context: The United States, Italy and Spain supplied acute and convalescent COVID-19 samples. PBMCs, B-cell-depleted T cells, or T cells provided the cDNA or gDNA that made up the material.

In the authors' methods: Reference gene primer amplification in the assay estimated nucleated cell counts. Only in-frame clones appear in the TCRdb table, and some are missing; sequencing was by immunoSEQ multiplex PCR. Clone size and V and J calls were adopted from that table, with D and trimming inferred from the DNA. The data hold 45,000 to 55,000 clones, with more than 65% observed a single time. This chain uses TRBV9 with TRBJ2-5; 12 bases are shared with TRBD2. The sequence derives from a woman in her 70s with acute or convalescent COVID-19. The sample comprised peripheral blood. CDR3 sequence (DNA): TGTGCCAGCAGCGTAGCGGCTAGCGGGGGGGCCGAGGAGACCCAGTACTTC. The encoded protein is CASSVAASGGAEETQYF.